Detailed here is one T cell receptor (beta chain). The V and J ends lost 3 bases and 2 bases respectively, with 7 bases between them. Germline loops: CDR1 WNHNN, CDR2 SYGVQD (reference sequence). The CDR3 covers 13 residues. Produced via immunoSEQ multiplex PCR; TCRdb's table is partial and in-frame only. Of around 50,000 clones listed, 90% to 97% are singletons. This record comes from a study of T cells after somatic rescue of genetic block. The V call is TRBV10-1, the J call TRBJ1-2, with D uncertain. Sequencing used peripheral blood mononuclear cells (PBMCs). This TCR was sampled from a child younger than two. In DNA form, the CDR3 reads TGCGCCAGCAGTGATAAACTGAACTATGGCTACACCTTC. This encodes CASSDKLNYGYTF.